This T cell receptor beta chain was recovered during a study of regulatory T cells in long-lasting Graves disease. Libraries of TCR beta came from iRepertoire HTBI primers plus Arm-PCR of CDR3 regions. MiXCR, run by TCRdb on the multiplex PCR reads, gives a single entry per CDR3 protein. The sample shows some 600,000 distinct CDR3 sequences, around 15% of them seen only once. For this clonotype: Its antigen is currently unknown.

Regarding time point: newly diagnosed GD, antithyroid drugs for less than 3 months. Isolated PBMC RNA provided the starting material for the TCR library. Study-level findings and limits: It was possible that the small sample size reduced accuracy. The researchers studied only peripheral blood, not thyroid tissue. Whereas new patients shared 800 to 1,000 public clonotypes, persistent patients shared more, at about 3,000.

V lost 6 bases to trimming and J lost 4 bases; unmatched junction nucleotides: 12. The CDR3 extends over 16 amino acids. Germline CDR1 SGDLS, CDR2 YYNGEE. In addition, the sample was reused for a study of T cells in Graves' hyperthyroidism and ophthalmopathy. That report notes: Patients aged 18 to 65 had newly diagnosed hyperthyroidism lasting under 2 months.

Material: peripheral blood mononuclear cells (PBMCs), obtained at new diagnosis, from a patient treated with antithyroid drugs. The clonotype was recovered from a young man with Graves disease. The chain joins TRBV9 to TRBJ2-3; 9 bases align to TRBD2. This CDR3 reads CASTPRAGGGADTQYF. CDR3 bases: TGTGCCAGCACCCCGAGGGCGGGAGGGGGAGCAGATACGCAGTATTTT.